Reported below is one TCR beta chain. Its cognate antigen is unknown. Germline CDR1 is SGHTA and CDR2 is FQGNSA. The J segment lost 0 bases and the V segment lost 3 bases, leaving 5 bases of the junction unmatched. The CDR3 extends over 15 amino acids. These data belong to a study of cytomegalovirus exposure and HLA in healthy donors. The PCR made use of 60 Vbeta and 13 Jbeta primers. Sequencing used immunoSEQ multiplex PCR; TCRdb keeps in-frame clones, though not all of them. The table lists 150,000 to 200,000 clones, with about 6.5% in the top ten. Overall study results and limits: The study had only CMV serostatus as immune exposure information.

The clonotype was recovered from a man in his thirties or forties in good health and CMV-seronegative. V gene TRBV7-2 combines with J gene TRBJ2-7; TRBD1 matches at 7 bases. The sequenced sample consisted of PBMCs. CDR3 bases: TGTGCCAGCAGCTTTGTAGGGGGCGCCTCCTACGAGCAGTACTTC. Protein: CASSFVGGASYEQYF.